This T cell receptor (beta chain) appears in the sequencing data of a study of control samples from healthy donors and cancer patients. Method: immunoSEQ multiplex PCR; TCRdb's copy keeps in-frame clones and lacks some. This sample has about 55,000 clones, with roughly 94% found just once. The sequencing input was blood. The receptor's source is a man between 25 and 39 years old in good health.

The CDR3 reads CASSIGGLGNQPQHF. The CDR3 DNA sequence: TGTGCCAGCAGTATTGGAGGGTTGGGCAATCAGCCCCAGCATTTT. The chain employs TRBV9 and TRBJ1-5; D ambiguous. V shed 5 bases and J shed 2 bases, with 14 bases lying between them. The germline CDR1 and CDR2 sequences are SGDLS and YYNGEE. This CDR3 is built from 15 residues.